A single sample gave rise to the 29 T cell receptor beta chains below, sequenced in a study of cytomegalovirus exposure and HLA in healthy donors. This PCR relied on a set of 60 Vbeta primers and 13 Jbeta primers. Only in-frame clones appear in the TCRdb table, and some are missing; sequencing was by immunoSEQ multiplex PCR. The profile shows about 160,000 clones, approximately 81% of them singletons. The sample was PBMCs. The receptors come from a man aged 18 to 29 in good health and CMV-seronegative.

The chain is built from TRBV19 and TRBJ2-2; D remains ambiguous. The CDR3 runs 14 residues. CDR1 is LNHDA and CDR2 is SQIVND in the germline V gene (reference sequence). Trimming cost V 4 bases and J 6 bases, with 12 bases left between them. The CDR3 DNA is TGTGCCAGTAGTACCGTCGATGCAGCCGGGGAGCTGTTTTTT. Translating gives CASSTVDAAGELFF. The full variable domain, with the rest looked up from reference TRBV19 and TRBJ2-2, is DGGITQSPKYLFRKEGQNVTLSCEQNLNHDAMYWYRQDPGQGLRLIYYSQIVNDFQKGDIAEGYSVSREKKESFPLTVTSAQKNPTAFYLCASSTVDAAGELFFGEGSRLTVL.

The chain employs TRBV6-5 and TRBJ2-1; 8 bases map to TRBD2. The CDR3 spans 15 residues. Germline trimming cut 6 bases from V and 8 bases from J; bases unmatched to any gene: 12. Germline CDR1 MNHEY, CDR2 SVGAGI. The CDR3: CASSPGLAAGDEQFF. As DNA, the CDR3 is TGTGCCAGCAGCCCCGGACTAGCCGCCGGTGATGAGCAGTTCTTC.

The rearrangement uses TRBV10-1 and TRBJ2-1; 11 bases map to TRBD2. The V segment lost 3 bases and the J segment 7 bases; nucleotides outside the gene matches: 8. Per germline, CDR1 WNHNN and CDR2 SYGVQD (reference sequence). This CDR3 contains 16 residues. The CDR3 DNA is TGCGCCAGCAGTGAAGTAGCGGGAGGGCCCTTGAATGAGCAGTTCTTC. It translates to CASSEVAGGPLNEQFF.

The V gene is TRBV28, the J gene TRBJ1-4; the match to TRBD1 covers 9 bases. After removal of 2 bases from V and 5 bases from J, the junction contained 3 bases not matched to a gene. CDR1 MDHEN and CDR2 SYDVKM come from the germline V gene. CDR3 length: 15 residues. Written as DNA, the CDR3 is TGTGCCAGCAGTTTACCCGGACAGGGGAATGAAAAACTGTTTTTT. Encoded protein: CASSLPGQGNEKLFF.

The V call is TRBV5-1, the J call TRBJ2-3; 9 bases map to TRBD1. After removal of 5 bases from V and 4 bases from J, the junction contained 8 bases not matched to a gene. Germline V lookup: CDR1 SGHRS, CDR2 YFSETQ. This CDR3 comprises 15 residues. The DNA for the CDR3 is TGCGCCAGCAGTAGCCGGGACAGGGTCGCAGATACGCAGTATTTT. It is translated as CASSSRDRVADTQYF.

This chain uses TRBV5-1 with TRBJ2-1, with D possibly TRBD1 on 5 matching bases. Germline CDR1 and CDR2: SGHRS and YFSETQ. This CDR3 has 14 amino acids. V was clipped by 4 bases and J by 5 bases, with 13 bases between them. The CDR3 spells CASSTRTRHNEQFF. CDR3 sequence (DNA): TGCGCCAGCAGCACCCGGACAAGACACAATGAGCAGTTCTTC.

This sequence joins TRBV19 and TRBJ2-1, with D unclear. This CDR3 is 12 amino acids long. Trimming removed 7 bases at V and 5 bases at J, with 9 bases between. CDR1 is LNHDA and CDR2 is SQIVND in the germline V gene (reference sequence). The CDR3 loop reads CASKNNHNEQFF. DNA of the CDR3: TGTGCCAGTAAAAACAATCACAATGAGCAGTTCTTC.

V usage is TRBV5-6 and J usage is TRBJ2-1; 14 positions agree with TRBD2. The V and J ends lost 1 base and 8 bases, in that order; junction bases with no gene match: 8. The CDR3 runs 17 residues. Germline V lookup: CDR1 SGHDT, CDR2 YYEEEE. CDR3 DNA: TGTGCCAGCAGCTTGCCAGGGACTAGCGGGAGTCGGGATGAGCAGTTCTTC. Residues: CASSLPGTSGSRDEQFF. The full variable domain, in which reference TRBV5-6 and TRBJ2-1 provide the parts outside the CDR3, is DAGVTQSPTHLIKTRGQQVTLRCSPKSGHDTVSWYQQALGQGPQFIFQYYEEEERQRGNFPDRFSGHQFPNYSSELNVNALLLGDSALYLCASSLPGTSGSRDEQFFGPGTRLTVL.

The chain couples TRBV10-3 to TRBJ2-7; 10 nucleotides line up with TRBD1. CDR3 size: 16 residues. V was clipped by 2 bases and J by 1 base; unmatched bases: 5. CDR1 and CDR2 (germline): ENHRY, SYGVKD. The CDR3 DNA is TGTGCCATCAGTGAGCCCGACAGGGGGCGTTCCTACGAGCAGTACTTC. Translating gives CAISEPDRGRSYEQYF.

Only a few counts were recorded for this clone. CDR3 coding DNA: TGTGCCAGCAGCTTAGTGGGGACAGGGGGAGCTTTCTTT. Its translation: CASSLVGTGGAFF. This rearrangement joins TRBV7-9 to TRBJ1-1; 11 positions agree with TRBD1. This CDR3 is built from 13 residues. V gave up 1 base and J gave up 10 bases; unmatched junction bases: 2. CDR1 is SEHNR, CDR2 FQNEAQ, per germline (reference sequence).

The gene calls are TRBV29-1 and TRBJ2-5; perhaps TRBD1 as D (6 bases). The CDR3 loop spans 14 amino acids. Looked up from germline, CDR1 is SQVTM and CDR2 is ANQGSEA. Trimming removed 6 bases at V and 1 base at J, with 15 bases between. The CDR3 bases are TGCAGCGTCCGGGACACCAGTACCCAAGAGACCCAGTACTTC. As protein: CSVRDTSTQETQYF.

On this clone: An end of the junction differs from the germline gene, which may be a read error. The rearrangement uses TRBV6-5 and TRBJ1-2; a weak D match, TRBD1 (6 bases). Germline values: CDR1 MNHEY, CDR2 SVGAGI. CDR3 length equals 14 residues. CDR3 residues: CASSYAEGVKGCTF. The DNA for the CDR3 is TGTGCCAGCAGTTACGCAGAGGGGGTGAAGGGCTGCACCTTC.

This clone was seen a handful of times. The chain recombines TRBV27 with TRBJ2-3; 7 nucleotides align to TRBD2. Germline V lookup: CDR1 MNHEY, CDR2 SMNVEV (reference sequence). This CDR3 spans 14 amino acids. The junction had 3 bases not matched to a gene; V was cut back by 2 bases and J by 4 bases. CDR3 nucleotides: TGTGCCAGCAGTTTAAGGGAGGGCGCAGATACGCAGTATTTT. This encodes CASSLREGADTQYF.

The chain uses TRBV28 and TRBJ2-7; weak D call: TRBD2 (5 bases). Germline V lookup: CDR1 MDHEN, CDR2 SYDVKM. The CDR3 is made up of 12 amino acids. The V end lost 6 bases, the J end lost 4 bases, and 10 bases lay between the germline ends. CDR3 region: CASSADSYEQYF. In DNA, the CDR3 is TGTGCCAGCAGCGCGGACTCTTACGAGCAGTACTTC. Variable domain in full (rest from reference TRBV28 and TRBJ2-7): DVKVTQSSRYLVKRTGEKVFLECVQDMDHENMFWYRQDPGLGLRLIYFSYDVKMKEKGDIPEGYSVSREKKERFSLILESASTNQTSMYLCASSADSYEQYFGPGTRLTVT.

V gene TRBV9 combines with J gene TRBJ2-1; 7 nucleotides align to TRBD2. CDR3 length: 21 residues. From germline, CDR1 is SGDLS and CDR2 YYNGEE. V trimming: 0 bases; J trimming: 0 bases; junction bases outside the gene matches: 18. The CDR3 nucleotides read TGTGCCAGCAGCGTAGCTTCACCGGGGAGTTTGCGGGGGAGCTCCTACAATGAGCAGTTCTTC. Translated: CASSVASPGSLRGSSYNEQFF.

The chain couples TRBV29-1 to TRBJ1-5, with D unresolved. CDR1 is SQVTM and CDR2 is ANQGSEA in the germline V gene. The CDR3 runs 11 residues. The ends were cut back, 7 bases at V and 7 bases at J, with 11 bases in the middle. CDR3 region: CSADTGQPQHF. CDR3 coding DNA: TGCAGCGCAGATACGGGGCAGCCCCAGCATTTT.

The chain is built from TRBV10-3 and TRBJ2-7, with 9 bases identical to TRBD1. The CDR3 loop spans 16 amino acids. Germline CDR1 and CDR2: ENHRY and SYGVKD. The V gene end was trimmed by 2 bases and the J gene end by 3 bases; junction bases not matched to a gene: 8. CDR3 residues: CAISEAQGAGVYEQYF. The DNA of the CDR3 is TGTGCCATCAGTGAGGCACAGGGGGCTGGCGTCTACGAGCAGTACTTC.

The chain employs TRBV28 and TRBJ2-4; tentatively, D is TRBD2 (6 bases). Germline lookup yields CDR1 MDHEN and CDR2 SYDVKM. The germline V and J ends were trimmed by 6 bases and 4 bases, with 13 bases remaining between them. The length of the CDR3 is 14 residues. This CDR3 reads CASSLIGRKNIQYF. The CDR3 region has the DNA TGTGCCAGCAGCTTAATTGGGAGGAAAAACATTCAGTACTTC.

The genes are TRBV4-3 and TRBJ2-3; 7 bases match TRBD2. J gave up 4 bases and V 8 bases, and 15 bases lay outside the gene matches. The CDR3 covers 16 residues. Germline CDR1 reads LGHNA; CDR2 reads YSLEER. The CDR3 sequence: CASRPGREYRPDTQYF. The CDR3 DNA reads as TGCGCCAGCCGGCCAGGGCGGGAGTATCGCCCAGATACGCAGTATTTT.

The J gene is TRBJ2-7, the V gene TRBV6-5; TRBD2 agrees at 7 bases. Germline CDR1 and CDR2: MNHEY and SVGAGI. The CDR3 length is 14 residues. J lost 1 base, V lost 4 bases, and 4 bases had no gene match. The DNA of the CDR3 is TGTGCCAGCAGTTCTGGACTAGGGTCCTACGAGCAGTACTTC. Amino acids: CASSSGLGSYEQYF.

The CDR3: CASSLGPGQGFPYYNEQFF. CDR3 coding DNA: TGTGCCAGCAGCTTAGGGCCGGGACAGGGGTTCCCGTATTACAATGAGCAGTTCTTC. The chain uses TRBV11-3 and TRBJ2-1; 10 nucleotides agree with TRBD1. This CDR3 region has 19 residues. The V gene's germline CDR1 is SGHNT and CDR2 YENEEA. The trim removed 1 base at V and 4 bases at J, leaving 13 bases unmatched.

The chain recombines TRBV5-1 with TRBJ2-3; 7 positions agree with TRBD2. The CDR3 is made up of 15 amino acids. V lost 4 bases and J lost 6; bases outside the gene matches: 11. In germline, CDR1 is SGHRS, CDR2 YFSETQ. Here the CDR3 reads CASSSGREIPDTQYF. CDR3 sequence (DNA): TGCGCCAGCAGCAGTGGGCGGGAGATCCCGGATACGCAGTATTTT.

The chain employs TRBV5-1 and TRBJ2-5; maybe TRBD2 (5 bases). The ends were cut back, 1 base at V and 2 bases at J, with 9 bases in the middle. From germline, CDR1 is SGHRS and CDR2 YFSETQ. The CDR3 runs to 14 residues. The CDR3 DNA sequence: TGCGCCAGCAGCTTGATGACGGGACAAGAGACCCAGTACTTC. The encoded protein is CASSLMTGQETQYF. The complete variable domain, with remaining parts taken from reference TRBV5-1 and TRBJ2-5, reads KAGVTQTPRYLIKTRGQQVTLSCSPISGHRSVSWYQQTPGQGLQFLFEYFSETQRNKGNFPGRFSGRQFSNSRSEMNVSTLELGDSALYLCASSLMTGQETQYFGPGTRLLVL.

The CDR3 DNA is TGTGCCAGCAGCCCCTCACTAGCGGGATCCACAGATACGCAGTATTTT. Protein product: CASSPSLAGSTDTQYF. V gene TRBV9 combines with J gene TRBJ2-3; 10 positions agree with TRBD2. Germline assignment: CDR1 SGDLS and CDR2 YYNGEE. This CDR3 is 16 amino acids long. With 4 bases clipped from V and 2 bases from J, the junction kept 7 bases outside the gene matches.

This clone was recorded only once. V usage is TRBV28 and J usage is TRBJ2-1; D is unclear. CDR1 is MDHEN and CDR2 is SYDVKM in the germline V gene. This CDR3 is 14 amino acids long. The V and J ends lost 8 bases and 3 bases respectively, with 14 bases between them. CDR3 nucleotides: TGTGCCAGCGCCGAGTCACCCCTCTACAATGAGCAGTTCTTC. Translation: CASAESPLYNEQFF.

The chain joins TRBV27 to TRBJ2-1; 9 bases fit TRBD2. CDR1 and CDR2 from the germline V gene are MNHEY and SMNVEV (reference sequence). There are 17 residues in the CDR3. V lost 10 bases to trimming and J lost 1 base; unmatched junction nucleotides: 14. The CDR3 loop is CATARLGSGRSYNEQFF. CDR3 in DNA: TGTGCCACCGCCCGGCTTGGAAGCGGGAGGTCCTACAATGAGCAGTTCTTC.

The chain recombines TRBV18 with TRBJ2-2, with D unresolved. V was trimmed by 2 bases and J by 7 bases, leaving 14 bases between them. Germline V gene data show CDR1 as KGHSH and CDR2 as LQKENI. This CDR3 is 15 amino acids long. The CDR3 DNA reads TGTGCCAGCTCACCAACGACTCCCGTGAACGGGGAGCTGTTTTTT. Encoded protein: CASSPTTPVNGELFF. Full variable domain (missing parts from reference TRBV18 and TRBJ2-2): NAGVMQNPRHLVRRRGQEARLRCSPMKGHSHVYWYRQLPEEGLKFMVYLQKENIIDESGMPKERFSAEFPKEGPSILRIQQVVRGDSAAYFCASSPTTPVNGELFFGEGSRLTVL.

The V gene is TRBV11-2, the J gene TRBJ2-2, with 15 bases that match TRBD2. V gave up 4 bases and J gave up 2 bases; unmatched junction bases: 5. Germline CDR1 SGHAT, CDR2 FQNNGV. This CDR3 has 18 amino acids. The chain's CDR3 is CASSSGTSGRINTGELFF. CDR3 nucleotides: TGTGCCAGCAGCTCAGGGACTAGCGGGAGGATCAACACCGGGGAGCTGTTTTTT.

Only one count was recorded for this clone. This sequence joins TRBV30 and TRBJ2-5; TRBD1 agrees at 7 bases. From germline, CDR1 is GTSNPN and CDR2 SVGIG (reference sequence). This CDR3 is 12 amino acids long. V lost 8 bases and J lost 5; bases outside the gene matches: 8. The CDR3 region has the DNA TGTGCCCGTACAGGGGAGCGGGAGACCCAGTACTTC. Translated: CARTGERETQYF.